Following are 27 T cell receptor beta chains from one sample sequenced in a study of blood T cell repertoires in COVID-19. Some clones are missing from TCRdb's copy, which holds only in-frame ones; the method was immunoSEQ multiplex PCR. The table lists under 250,000 clones, just over 85% of them singletons. Input material: PBMCs or T cells enriched from blood (not recorded which). Source of these receptors: a middle-aged man who had recovered from COVID-19.

This clone was observed a few times. The chain joins TRBV5-5 to TRBJ1-5, with a tentative D call TRBD1 (6 bases). The CDR3 totals 16 residues. Germline lookup yields CDR1 SGHKS and CDR2 YYEKEE (reference sequence). Trimming cost V 0 bases and J 4 bases, with 14 bases left between them. This CDR3 reads CASSLAGGGPNQPQHF. The CDR3 DNA is TGTGCCAGCAGCTTGGCCGGCGGGGGGCCAAATCAGCCCCAGCATTTT.

This sequence joins TRBV7-8 and TRBJ2-7, with 10 bases fitting TRBD2. This CDR3 spans 14 amino acids. Trimming at V came to 6 bases and at J to 6 bases, leaving 8 bases not matched to a gene. CDR1 and CDR2 from the germline V gene are SGHVS and FQNEAQ. CDR3 in DNA: TGTGCCAGCAGGCCTAGCGGGAGAAAAGCCGAGCAGTACTTC. The encoded protein is CASRPSGRKAEQYF.

The chain has TRBV7-9 and TRBJ1-1, with TRBD1 as a possible D gene (5 bases). V was shortened by 1 base and J by 4 bases, with 10 bases between the two germline ends. The germline V gene has CDR1 SEHNR and CDR2 FQNEAQ (reference sequence). The CDR3 loop spans 14 amino acids. This chain's CDR3 is CASSLVGGVTEAFF. The CDR3 coding sequence is TGTGCCAGCAGCTTAGTGGGGGGAGTCACTGAAGCTTTCTTT.

The chain carries TRBV6-5 and TRBJ1-6; perhaps TRBD1 as D (5 bases). The germline V gene has CDR1 MNHEY and CDR2 SVGAGI. The CDR3 totals 12 residues. V lost 6 bases, J lost 8 bases, and 8 bases lay in between. This CDR3 reads CASRGGDSPLHF. The CDR3 coding sequence is TGTGCCAGCAGGGGGGGAGATTCACCCCTCCACTTT.

This clone was recorded once. V is TRBV6-5 and J is TRBJ2-7, with D tentatively TRBD2 (5 bases). CDR1 is MNHEY and CDR2 is SVGAGI in the germline V gene. This CDR3 spans 15 amino acids. The ends were cut back, 0 bases at V and 0 bases at J, with 9 bases in the middle. CDR3 nucleotide sequence: TGTGCCAGCAGTTACTCTCTAGGGAGCTCCTACGAGCAGTACTTC. It is translated as CASSYSLGSSYEQYF.

This chain joins TRBV5-8 and TRBJ2-3, with 9 bases aligning to TRBD2. The junction had 10 bases not matched to a gene; V was cut back by 0 bases and J by 2 bases. There are 18 residues in the CDR3. From germline, CDR1 is SGHTS and CDR2 YDEGEE. The CDR3 sequence: CASSLVLLAGGATDTQYF. The CDR3 bases are TGTGCCAGCAGCTTGGTCCTCTTGGCGGGAGGGGCCACAGATACGCAGTATTTT.

V is TRBV10-3 and J is TRBJ2-7, with 9 bases lining up with TRBD2. Germline-derived CDR1 and CDR2 are ENHRY and SYGVKD. The CDR3 is 14 amino acids. V was pared by 6 bases and J by 2 bases, with 5 bases of the junction left unmatched. CDR3 nucleotide sequence: TGTGCCATCAGAAGCGGGGGGCAGGCCTACGAGCAGTACTTC. Protein product: CAIRSGGQAYEQYF.

V gene TRBV6-5 combines with J gene TRBJ1-1; D is ambiguous. V was cut by 5 bases and J by 7 bases, with 8 bases left in between. Germline V CDR1 and CDR2: MNHEY, SVGAGI. The CDR3 sequence is 11 residues long. CDR3 sequence reads: CASSRAGEAFF. The CDR3 DNA is TGTGCCAGCAGTAGGGCGGGTGAAGCTTTCTTT.

Only a few counts were recorded for this clone. V gene TRBV10-3 combines with J gene TRBJ2-1; D is perhaps TRBD2 (6 bases). The V and J ends lost 6 bases and 0 bases respectively, with 12 bases between them. Germline assignment: CDR1 ENHRY and CDR2 SYGVKD. The CDR3 totals 15 residues. CDR3 protein: CAIRSGPSSYNEQFF. The CDR3, as DNA: TGTGCCATCAGGAGCGGGCCGAGCTCCTACAATGAGCAGTTCTTC.

This clone has only one observation. The J gene is TRBJ2-5, the V gene TRBV2, with 12 bases fitting TRBD2. This CDR3 contains 13 residues. The junction had 3 bases not matched to a gene; V was cut back by 10 bases and J by 3 bases. CDR1 SNHLY and CDR2 FYNNEI come from the germline V gene. The CDR3 region has the DNA TGTGCCACGAGACTAGCGGGAGAAGAGACCCAGTACTTC. Protein product: CATRLAGEETQYF.

The chain joins TRBV9 to TRBJ2-1; TRBD2 aligns across 9 bases. V shed 4 bases, J shed 4 bases, and the junction held 6 bases outside the gene matches. CDR3 length: 15 residues. The germline V gene has CDR1 SGDLS and CDR2 YYNGEE. CDR3 nucleotide sequence: TGTGCCAGCAGCTTAGGGACTAGCAAATACAATGAGCAGTTCTTC. Protein product: CASSLGTSKYNEQFF.

The gene calls are TRBV29-1 and TRBJ2-7, with 7 positions matching TRBD2. CDR3 size: 13 residues. Germline V gives CDR1 SQVTM, CDR2 ANQGSEA. The V and J ends lost 4 bases and 7 bases, in that order; junction bases with no gene match: 10. Written as DNA, the CDR3 is TGCAGCGTTGTCCCGCGGGAGTTGGGGGAGCAGTACTTC. It translates to CSVVPRELGEQYF.

The V gene is TRBV12-5, the J gene TRBJ1-5; 10 nucleotides line up with TRBD1. The germline V gene has CDR1 LGHNT and CDR2 FRNRAP. Losses at the gene ends were 5 bases for V and 0 bases for J; bases not matched to a gene: 1. This CDR3 comprises 15 residues. CDR3 protein: CASGGDRGSNQPQHF. The CDR3 nucleotides are TGTGCTAGTGGTGGGGACAGGGGTAGCAATCAGCCCCAGCATTTT.

This chain connects TRBV6-5 to TRBJ2-3; TRBD2 aligns across 14 bases. Germline V lookup: CDR1 MNHEY, CDR2 SVGAGI. The CDR3 consists of 16 residues. J was trimmed by 4 bases and V by 4 bases; bases with no gene match: 4. Here the CDR3 reads CASSSTSGGEADTQYF. DNA for the CDR3: TGTGCCAGCAGTTCGACTAGCGGGGGGGAGGCAGATACGCAGTATTTT.

The chain couples TRBV18 to TRBJ2-5; no firm D call. The CDR3 is made up of 14 amino acids. Germline values: CDR1 KGHSH, CDR2 LQKENI. V lost 0 bases and J lost 4, with 9 bases in between. DNA of the CDR3: TGTGCCAGCTCACCACCTTCAGTTTCAGAGACCCAGTACTTC. Amino acid sequence: CASSPPSVSETQYF.

The rearrangement uses TRBV9 and TRBJ1-2; D gene ambiguous. Germline CDR1 reads SGDLS; CDR2 reads YYNGEE. V was shortened by 4 bases and J by 6 bases, with 22 bases between the two germline ends. The CDR3 consists of 16 residues. In DNA form, the CDR3 reads TGTGCCAGCAGCACTCCTAAACAAGGGCGGGATCATGGCTACACCTTC. This gives the protein CASSTPKQGRDHGYTF.

This chain links TRBV9 with TRBJ2-3, with 8 bases identical to TRBD2. The CDR3 contains 15 residues. CDR1 SGDLS and CDR2 YYNGEE come from the germline V gene. The ends lost 4 bases at V and 0 bases at J; junction bases unmatched: 4. CDR3 bases: TGTGCCAGCAGCTCCCGGGGGGGTAGCACAGATACGCAGTATTTT. This encodes CASSSRGGSTDTQYF.

The J gene is TRBJ2-3, the V gene TRBV3-1 (or the pseudogene TRBV3-2), with 11 bases matching TRBD1. This CDR3 spans 15 amino acids. V lost 7 bases to trimming and J lost 6 bases; unmatched junction nucleotides: 9. Germline V CDR1 and CDR2: LGHDT, YNNKEL (reference sequence). CDR3 DNA: TGTGCCAGCAACCTCTGGACAGGGGGCCTGGATACGCAGTATTTT. Translated: CASNLWTGGLDTQYF.

The chain joins TRBV19 to TRBJ2-6; 12 bases align to TRBD1. V lost 4 bases and J lost 1; bases outside the gene matches: 5. CDR3 length: 18 amino acids. Germline-derived CDR1 and CDR2 are LNHDA and SQIVND (reference sequence). This CDR3 reads CASSTPGQGASGANVLTF. CDR3 nucleotides: TGTGCCAGTAGTACTCCGGGACAGGGGGCGTCTGGGGCCAACGTCCTGACTTTC.

The chain employs TRBV15 and TRBJ1-1; 7 bases fit TRBD1. CDR1 is LNHNV and CDR2 is YYDKDF in the germline V gene (reference sequence). This CDR3 is built from 14 residues. The junction had 5 bases not matched to a gene; V was cut back by 3 bases and J by 4 bases. The CDR3 is CATSSRQGITEAFF. The DNA for the CDR3 is TGTGCCACCAGCAGTAGACAGGGCATCACTGAAGCTTTCTTT.

The gene calls are TRBV5-1 and TRBJ2-2; 9 bases are shared with TRBD1. V lost 0 bases, J lost 3 bases, and 9 bases stayed unmatched. The CDR3 covers 18 residues. CDR1 and CDR2 from the germline V gene are SGHRS and YFSETQ. DNA of the CDR3: TGCGCCAGCAGCTTGGCAGGACAGGGGCGGTTGGACACCGGGGAGCTGTTTTTT. Protein product: CASSLAGQGRLDTGELFF.

The V call is TRBV20-1, the J call TRBJ2-1, with 10 bases lining up with TRBD2. The germline CDR1 and CDR2 sequences are DFQATT and SNEGSKA (reference sequence). After removal of 3 bases from V and 8 bases from J, the junction contained 7 bases not matched to a gene. The CDR3 sequence is 14 residues long. The CDR3 protein is CSASGVAGGYEQFF. The CDR3 DNA reads as TGCAGTGCTAGTGGAGTAGCGGGAGGTTATGAGCAGTTCTTC.

The rearrangement uses TRBV28 and TRBJ1-5; the D is unclear. V was clipped by 2 bases and J by 5 bases, with 10 bases between them. Germline lookup yields CDR1 MDHEN and CDR2 SYDVKM. The CDR3 is made up of 14 amino acids. The CDR3 protein is CASSLSGLHQPQHF. The CDR3 DNA is TGTGCCAGCAGTTTAAGCGGTCTTCATCAGCCCCAGCATTTT.

This clone has only a few counts. The CDR3 DNA sequence: TGTGCCATCAGTGAGTCAGGGGGGGCGCGGGATGAGCAGTTCTTC. The encoded protein is CAISESGGARDEQFF. This chain joins TRBV10-3 and TRBJ2-1, with D perhaps matching TRBD2 (7 bases). The CDR3 length is 15 residues. The ends were cut back, 0 bases at V and 8 bases at J, with 14 bases in the middle. Germline loops: CDR1 ENHRY, CDR2 SYGVKD.

The V gene is TRBV7-2, the J gene TRBJ2-7, with 8 bases fitting TRBD2. V lost 6 bases and J lost 6; bases outside the gene matches: 10. In germline, CDR1 is SGHTA, CDR2 FQGNSA. This CDR3 has 14 residues. CDR3 amino acids: CASRRGGPQGEQYF. CDR3 bases: TGTGCCAGCAGACGCGGGGGGCCCCAGGGCGAGCAGTACTTC.

In its sample, this clone was seen once. The chain links TRBV5-1 to TRBJ2-1, with 7 bases fitting TRBD2. V was clipped by 3 bases and J by 0 bases; unmatched bases: 6. The germline CDR1 and CDR2 sequences are SGHRS and YFSETQ. The CDR3 loop spans 16 amino acids. CDR3 amino acids: CASSSTGGTSYNEQFF. In nucleotides, the CDR3 is TGCGCCAGCAGCTCGACCGGGGGGACCTCCTACAATGAGCAGTTCTTC. Full variable domain (remainder filled in from reference TRBV5-1 and TRBJ2-1): KAGVTQTPRYLIKTRGQQVTLSCSPISGHRSVSWYQQTPGQGLQFLFEYFSETQRNKGNFPGRFSGRQFSNSRSEMNVSTLELGDSALYLCASSSTGGTSYNEQFFGPGTRLTVL.

The CDR3 sequence: CSAFQGAGGAPQYF. As DNA, the CDR3 is TGCAGCGCATTTCAAGGGGCGGGGGGGGCGCCGCAGTATTTT. The chain links TRBV29-1 to TRBJ2-3, with 9 bases lining up with TRBD2. CDR1 SQVTM and CDR2 ANQGSEA come from the germline V gene. The J segment lost 10 bases and the V segment lost 7 bases, leaving 15 bases of the junction unmatched. The CDR3 is 14 residues long.